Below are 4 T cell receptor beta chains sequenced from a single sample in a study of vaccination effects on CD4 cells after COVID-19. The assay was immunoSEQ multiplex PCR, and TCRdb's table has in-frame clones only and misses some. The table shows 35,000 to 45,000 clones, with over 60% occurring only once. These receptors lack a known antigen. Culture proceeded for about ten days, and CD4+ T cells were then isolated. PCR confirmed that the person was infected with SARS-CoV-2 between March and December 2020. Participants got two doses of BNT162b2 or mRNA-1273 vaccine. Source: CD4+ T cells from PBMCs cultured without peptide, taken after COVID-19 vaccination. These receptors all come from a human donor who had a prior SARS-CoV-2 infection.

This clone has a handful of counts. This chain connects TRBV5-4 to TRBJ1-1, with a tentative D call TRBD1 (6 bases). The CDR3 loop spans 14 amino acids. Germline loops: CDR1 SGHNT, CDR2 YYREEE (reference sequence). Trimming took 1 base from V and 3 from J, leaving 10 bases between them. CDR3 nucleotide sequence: TGTGCCAGCAGCTTGAGCAGGGGCTACACTGAAGCTTTCTTT. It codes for CASSLSRGYTEAFF.

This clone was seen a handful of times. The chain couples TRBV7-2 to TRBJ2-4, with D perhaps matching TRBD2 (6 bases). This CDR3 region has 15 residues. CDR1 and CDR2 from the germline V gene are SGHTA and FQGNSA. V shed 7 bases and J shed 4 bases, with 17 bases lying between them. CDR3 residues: CASKPGGTVKNIQYF. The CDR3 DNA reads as TGTGCCAGCAAACCCGGCGGGACGGTGAAAAACATTCAGTACTTC.

This CDR3 is CASAPLGRGTDTQYF. CDR3 in DNA: TGTGCCAGCGCTCCATTGGGGCGGGGCACAGATACGCAGTATTTT. This chain connects TRBV2 to TRBJ2-3, with D possibly being TRBD1 or TRBD2 (5 bases each). V was clipped by 8 bases and J by 1 base, with 16 bases between them. CDR1 and CDR2 (germline): SNHLY, FYNNEI. CDR3 length equals 15 residues.

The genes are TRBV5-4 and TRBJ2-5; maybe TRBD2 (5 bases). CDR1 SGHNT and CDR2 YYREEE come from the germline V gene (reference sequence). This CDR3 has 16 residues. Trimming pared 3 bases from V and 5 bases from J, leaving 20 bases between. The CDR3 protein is CASSSGIGKQIETQYF. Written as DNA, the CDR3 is TGTGCCAGCAGCTCGGGGATTGGGAAACAGATTGAGACCCAGTACTTC.